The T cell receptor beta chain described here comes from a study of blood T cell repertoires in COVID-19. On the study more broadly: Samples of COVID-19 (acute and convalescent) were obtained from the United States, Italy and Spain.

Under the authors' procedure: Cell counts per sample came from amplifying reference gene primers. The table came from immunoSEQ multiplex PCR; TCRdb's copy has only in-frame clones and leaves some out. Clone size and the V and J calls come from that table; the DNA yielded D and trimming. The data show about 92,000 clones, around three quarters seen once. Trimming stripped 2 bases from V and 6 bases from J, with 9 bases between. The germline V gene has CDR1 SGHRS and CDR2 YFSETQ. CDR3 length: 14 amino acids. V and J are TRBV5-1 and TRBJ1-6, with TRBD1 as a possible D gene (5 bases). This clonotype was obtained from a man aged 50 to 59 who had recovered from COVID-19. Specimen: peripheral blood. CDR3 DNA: TGCGCCAGCAGCTTCGACAGAGTTAATTCACCCCTCCACTTT. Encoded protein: CASSFDRVNSPLHF.